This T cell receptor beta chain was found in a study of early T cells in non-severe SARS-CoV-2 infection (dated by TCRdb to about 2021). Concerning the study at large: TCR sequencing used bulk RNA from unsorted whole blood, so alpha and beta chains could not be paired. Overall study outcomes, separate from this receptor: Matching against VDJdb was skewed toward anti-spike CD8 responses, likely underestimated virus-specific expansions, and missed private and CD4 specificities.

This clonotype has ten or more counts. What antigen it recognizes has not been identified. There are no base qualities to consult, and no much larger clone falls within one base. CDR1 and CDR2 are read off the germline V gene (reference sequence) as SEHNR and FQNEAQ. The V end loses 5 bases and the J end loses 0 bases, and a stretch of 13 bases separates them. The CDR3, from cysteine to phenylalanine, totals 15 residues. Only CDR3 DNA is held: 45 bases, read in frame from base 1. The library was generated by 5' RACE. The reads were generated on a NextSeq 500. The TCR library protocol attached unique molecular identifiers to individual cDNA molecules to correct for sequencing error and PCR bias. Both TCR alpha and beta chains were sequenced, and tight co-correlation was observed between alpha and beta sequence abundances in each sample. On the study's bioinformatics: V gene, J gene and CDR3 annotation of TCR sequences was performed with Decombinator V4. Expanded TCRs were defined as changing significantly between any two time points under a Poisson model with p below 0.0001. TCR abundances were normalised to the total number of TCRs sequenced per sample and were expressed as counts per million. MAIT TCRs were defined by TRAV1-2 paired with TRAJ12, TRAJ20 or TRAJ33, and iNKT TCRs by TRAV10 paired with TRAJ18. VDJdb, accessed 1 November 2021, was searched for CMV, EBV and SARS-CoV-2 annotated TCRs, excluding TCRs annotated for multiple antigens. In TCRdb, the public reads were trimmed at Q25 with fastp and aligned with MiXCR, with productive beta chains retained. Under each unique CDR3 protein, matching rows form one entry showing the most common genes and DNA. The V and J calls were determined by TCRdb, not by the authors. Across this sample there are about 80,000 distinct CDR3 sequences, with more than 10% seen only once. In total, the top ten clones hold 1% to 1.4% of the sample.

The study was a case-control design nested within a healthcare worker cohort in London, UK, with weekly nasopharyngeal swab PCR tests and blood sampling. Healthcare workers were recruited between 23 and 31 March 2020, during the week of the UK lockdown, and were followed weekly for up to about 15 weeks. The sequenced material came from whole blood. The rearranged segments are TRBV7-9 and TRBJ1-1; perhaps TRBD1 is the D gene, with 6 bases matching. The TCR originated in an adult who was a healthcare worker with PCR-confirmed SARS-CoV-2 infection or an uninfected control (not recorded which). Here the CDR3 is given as CASSKRGDMNTEAFF. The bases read TGTGCCAGCAGCAAAAGAGGGGACATGAACACTGAAGCTTTCTTT.